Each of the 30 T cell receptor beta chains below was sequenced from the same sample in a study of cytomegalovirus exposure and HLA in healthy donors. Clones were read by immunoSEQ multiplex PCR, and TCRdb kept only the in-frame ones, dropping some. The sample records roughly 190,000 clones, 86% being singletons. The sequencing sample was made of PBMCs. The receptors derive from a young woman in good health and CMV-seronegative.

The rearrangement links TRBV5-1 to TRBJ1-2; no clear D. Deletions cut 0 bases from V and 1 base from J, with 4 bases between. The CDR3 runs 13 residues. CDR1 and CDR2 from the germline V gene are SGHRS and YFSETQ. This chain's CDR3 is CASSLAGNYGYTF. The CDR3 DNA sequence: TGCGCCAGCAGCTTGGCGGGTAACTATGGCTACACCTTC. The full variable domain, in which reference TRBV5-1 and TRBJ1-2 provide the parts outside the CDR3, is KAGVTQTPRYLIKTRGQQVTLSCSPISGHRSVSWYQQTPGQGLQFLFEYFSETQRNKGNFPGRFSGRQFSNSRSEMNVSTLELGDSALYLCASSLAGNYGYTFGSGTRLTVV.

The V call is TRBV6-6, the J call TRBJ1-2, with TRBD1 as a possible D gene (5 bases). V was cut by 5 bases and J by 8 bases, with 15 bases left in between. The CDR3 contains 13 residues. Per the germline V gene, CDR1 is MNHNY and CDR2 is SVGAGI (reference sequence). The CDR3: CASSPNWGEGYTF. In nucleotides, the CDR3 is TGTGCCAGCAGTCCCAACTGGGGGGAAGGCTACACCTTC.

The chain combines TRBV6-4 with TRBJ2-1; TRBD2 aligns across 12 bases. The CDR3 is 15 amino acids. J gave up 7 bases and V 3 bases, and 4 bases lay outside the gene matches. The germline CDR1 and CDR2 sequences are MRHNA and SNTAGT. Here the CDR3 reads CASSERLAGGNEQFF. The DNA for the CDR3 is TGTGCCAGCAGTGAAAGGCTAGCGGGGGGGAATGAGCAGTTCTTC.

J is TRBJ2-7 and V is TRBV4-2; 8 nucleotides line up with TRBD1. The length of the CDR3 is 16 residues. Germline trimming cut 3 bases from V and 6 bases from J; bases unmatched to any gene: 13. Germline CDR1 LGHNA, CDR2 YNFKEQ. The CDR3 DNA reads TGTGCCAGCAGCCACCCAGACAGGGGAGTTAGAGGCGAGCAGTACTTC. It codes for CASSHPDRGVRGEQYF.

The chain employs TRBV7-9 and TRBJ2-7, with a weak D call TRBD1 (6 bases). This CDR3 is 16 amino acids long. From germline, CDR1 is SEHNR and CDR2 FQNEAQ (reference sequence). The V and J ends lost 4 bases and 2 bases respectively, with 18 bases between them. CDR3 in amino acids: CASSSEGGRSTYEQYF. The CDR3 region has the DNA TGTGCCAGCAGCTCCGAAGGGGGACGATCGACCTACGAGCAGTACTTC.

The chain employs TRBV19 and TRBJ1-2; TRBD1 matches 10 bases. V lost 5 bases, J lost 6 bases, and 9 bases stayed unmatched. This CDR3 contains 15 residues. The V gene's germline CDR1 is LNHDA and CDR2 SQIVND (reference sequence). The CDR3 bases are TGTGCCAGTAGTCGACGGGACAGGGGATTAGATGGCTACACCTTC. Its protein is CASSRRDRGLDGYTF.

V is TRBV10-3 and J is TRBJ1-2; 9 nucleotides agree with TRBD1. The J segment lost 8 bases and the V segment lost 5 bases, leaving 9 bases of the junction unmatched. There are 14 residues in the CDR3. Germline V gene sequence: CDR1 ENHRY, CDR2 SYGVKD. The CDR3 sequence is CAISLQGAVSGYTF. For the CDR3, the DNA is TGTGCCATCAGTCTACAGGGGGCTGTGAGCGGCTACACCTTC.

The CDR3 here is CASSTQGTTNYGYTF. CDR3 DNA sequence: TGTGCCAGCAGCACACAAGGGACAACTAACTATGGCTACACCTTC. The rearrangement links TRBV7-2 to TRBJ1-2, with D perhaps TRBD1 (6 bases). CDR1 is SGHTA, CDR2 FQGNSA, per germline. The V and J ends lost 5 bases and 0 bases respectively, with 13 bases between them. The CDR3 is 15 residues long. Filled out from reference TRBV7-2 and TRBJ1-2, the complete variable domain reads GAGVSQSPSNKVTEKGKDVELRCDPISGHTALYWYRQSLGQGLEFLIYFQGNSAPDKSGLPSDRFSAERTGGSVSTLTIQRTQQEDSAVYLCASSTQGTTNYGYTFGSGTRLTVV.

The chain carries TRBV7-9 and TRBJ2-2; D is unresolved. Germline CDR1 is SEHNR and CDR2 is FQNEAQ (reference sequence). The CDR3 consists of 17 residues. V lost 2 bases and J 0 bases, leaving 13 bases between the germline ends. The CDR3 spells CASSLLESEANTGELFF. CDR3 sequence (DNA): TGTGCCAGCAGCTTATTAGAGTCCGAAGCGAACACCGGGGAGCTGTTTTTT.

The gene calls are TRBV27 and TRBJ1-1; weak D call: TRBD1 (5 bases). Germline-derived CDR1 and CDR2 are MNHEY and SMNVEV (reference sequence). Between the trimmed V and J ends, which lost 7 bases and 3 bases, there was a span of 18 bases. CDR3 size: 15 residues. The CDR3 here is CASTPLPGMDTEAFF. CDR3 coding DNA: TGTGCCAGCACTCCCCTACCAGGGATGGACACTGAAGCTTTCTTT.

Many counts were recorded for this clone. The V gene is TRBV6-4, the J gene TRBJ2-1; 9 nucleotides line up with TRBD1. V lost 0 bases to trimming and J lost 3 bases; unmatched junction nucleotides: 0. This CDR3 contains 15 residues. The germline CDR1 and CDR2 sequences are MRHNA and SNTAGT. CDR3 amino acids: CASSDSTGGYNEQFF. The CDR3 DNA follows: TGTGCCAGCAGTGACTCGACAGGGGGCTACAATGAGCAGTTCTTC.

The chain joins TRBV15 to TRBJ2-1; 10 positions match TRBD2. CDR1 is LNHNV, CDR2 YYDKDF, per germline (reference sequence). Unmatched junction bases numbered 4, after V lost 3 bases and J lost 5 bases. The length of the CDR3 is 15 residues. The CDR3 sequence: CATSRLSGGDNEQFF. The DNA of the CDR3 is TGTGCCACCAGCAGGTTAAGCGGGGGGGACAATGAGCAGTTCTTC. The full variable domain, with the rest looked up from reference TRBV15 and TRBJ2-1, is DAMVIQNPRYQVTQFGKPVTLSCSQTLNHNVMYWYQQKSSQAPKLLFHYYDKDFNNEADTPDNFQSRRPNTSFCFLDIRSPGLGDTAMYLCATSRLSGGDNEQFFGPGTRLTVL.

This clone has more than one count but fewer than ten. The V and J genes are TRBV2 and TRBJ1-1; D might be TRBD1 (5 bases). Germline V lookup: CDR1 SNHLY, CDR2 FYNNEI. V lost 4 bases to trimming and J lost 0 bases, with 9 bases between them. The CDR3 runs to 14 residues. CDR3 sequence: CASSVRQMNTEAFF. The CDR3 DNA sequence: TGTGCCAGCAGTGTTAGACAGATGAACACTGAAGCTTTCTTT.

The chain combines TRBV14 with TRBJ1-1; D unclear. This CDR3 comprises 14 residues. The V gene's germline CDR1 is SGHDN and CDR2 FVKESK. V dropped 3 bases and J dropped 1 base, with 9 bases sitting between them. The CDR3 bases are TGTGCCAGCAGCCAGATCGGCGGGAACACTGAAGCTTTCTTT. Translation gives CASSQIGGNTEAFF.

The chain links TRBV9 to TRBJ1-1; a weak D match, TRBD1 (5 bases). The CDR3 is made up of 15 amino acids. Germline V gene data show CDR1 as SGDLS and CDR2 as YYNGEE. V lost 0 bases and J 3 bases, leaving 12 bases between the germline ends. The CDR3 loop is CASSVVGGVDTEAFF. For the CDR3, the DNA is TGTGCCAGCAGCGTAGTGGGAGGGGTGGACACTGAAGCTTTCTTT.

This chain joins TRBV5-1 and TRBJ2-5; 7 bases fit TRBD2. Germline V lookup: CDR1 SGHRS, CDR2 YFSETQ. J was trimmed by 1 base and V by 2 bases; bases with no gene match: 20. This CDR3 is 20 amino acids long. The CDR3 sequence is CASSFSPLRGSAGPQETQYF. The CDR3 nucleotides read TGCGCCAGCAGCTTTAGCCCCCTACGTGGTTCAGCGGGGCCCCAAGAGACCCAGTACTTC.

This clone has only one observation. CDR3 amino acids: CASSVEGDVSSYEQYF. In DNA, the CDR3 is TGTGCCAGCAGCGTAGAGGGGGACGTTAGCTCCTACGAGCAGTACTTC. The J gene is TRBJ2-7, the V gene TRBV9; possibly TRBD1 for D (6 bases). The V and J ends lost 0 bases and 0 bases respectively, with 13 bases between them. CDR3 length: 16 residues. The germline CDR1 and CDR2 sequences are SGDLS and YYNGEE. The full variable domain, completed using reference TRBV9 and TRBJ2-7, is DSGVTQTPKHLITATGQRVTLRCSPRSGDLSVYWYQQSLDQGLQFLIQYYNGEERAKGNILERFSAQQFPDLHSELNLSSLELGDSALYFCASSVEGDVSSYEQYFGPGTRLTVT.

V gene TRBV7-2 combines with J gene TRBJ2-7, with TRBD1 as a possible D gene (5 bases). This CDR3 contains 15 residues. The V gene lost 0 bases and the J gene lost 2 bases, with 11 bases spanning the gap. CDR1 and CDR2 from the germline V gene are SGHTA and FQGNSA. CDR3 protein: CASSLAAVTAYEQYF. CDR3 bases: TGTGCCAGCAGCTTAGCGGCAGTGACAGCCTACGAGCAGTACTTC.

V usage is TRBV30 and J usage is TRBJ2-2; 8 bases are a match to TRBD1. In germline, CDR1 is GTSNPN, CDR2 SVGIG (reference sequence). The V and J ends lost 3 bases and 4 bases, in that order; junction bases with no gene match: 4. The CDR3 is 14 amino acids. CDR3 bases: TGTGCCTGGAGAATCAGGGGGCGCACCGGGGAGCTGTTTTTT. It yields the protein CAWRIRGRTGELFF.

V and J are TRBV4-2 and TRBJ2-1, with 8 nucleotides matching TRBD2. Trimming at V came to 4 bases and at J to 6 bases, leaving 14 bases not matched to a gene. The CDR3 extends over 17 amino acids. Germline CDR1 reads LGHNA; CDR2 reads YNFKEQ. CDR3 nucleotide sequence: TGTGCCAGCAGCCGGGGCGGAACTAGCGGAGATTCCAATGAGCAGTTCTTC. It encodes CASSRGGTSGDSNEQFF.

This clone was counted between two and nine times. In DNA, the CDR3 is TGTGCCAGCTCACCACAGGGGGCAGGAGACAATGAGCAGTTCTTC. It specifies CASSPQGAGDNEQFF. This chain connects TRBV18 to TRBJ2-1, with 7 bases that match TRBD1. This CDR3 is built from 15 residues. V was pared by 1 base and J by 5 bases, with 5 bases of the junction left unmatched. In germline, CDR1 is KGHSH, CDR2 LQKENI.

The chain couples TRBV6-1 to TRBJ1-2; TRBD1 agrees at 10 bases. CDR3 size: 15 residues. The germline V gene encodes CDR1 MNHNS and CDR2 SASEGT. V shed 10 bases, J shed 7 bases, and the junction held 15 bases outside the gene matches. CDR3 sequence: CAILRTGGTRLGYTF. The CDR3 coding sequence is TGTGCCATATTACGGACAGGGGGTACTAGGCTTGGCTACACCTTC.

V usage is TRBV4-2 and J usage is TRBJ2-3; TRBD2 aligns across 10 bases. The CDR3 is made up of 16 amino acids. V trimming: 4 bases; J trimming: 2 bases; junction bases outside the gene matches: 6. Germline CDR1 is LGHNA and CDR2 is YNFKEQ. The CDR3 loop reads CASSPLAGALTDTQYF. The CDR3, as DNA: TGTGCCAGCAGCCCGCTAGCGGGGGCCCTCACAGATACGCAGTATTTT.

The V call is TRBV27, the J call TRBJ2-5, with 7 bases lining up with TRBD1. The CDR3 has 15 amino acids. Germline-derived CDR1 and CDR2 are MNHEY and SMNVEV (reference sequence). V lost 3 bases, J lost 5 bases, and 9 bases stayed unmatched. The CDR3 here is CASSLKQGIVETQYF. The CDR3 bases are TGTGCCAGCAGTTTGAAACAGGGGATAGTCGAGACCCAGTACTTC.

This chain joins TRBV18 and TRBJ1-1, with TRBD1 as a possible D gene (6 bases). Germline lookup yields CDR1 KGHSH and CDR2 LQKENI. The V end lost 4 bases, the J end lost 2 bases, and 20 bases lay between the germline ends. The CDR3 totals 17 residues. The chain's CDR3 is CASSLGFLGGVNTEAFF. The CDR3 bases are TGTGCCAGCTCACTTGGGTTCCTAGGGGGGGTTAACACTGAAGCTTTCTTT.

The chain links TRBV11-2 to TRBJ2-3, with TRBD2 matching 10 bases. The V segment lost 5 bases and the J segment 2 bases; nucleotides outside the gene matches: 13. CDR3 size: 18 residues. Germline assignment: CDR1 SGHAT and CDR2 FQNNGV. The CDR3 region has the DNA TGTGCCAGCAGCCTACTACACCGAACTAGCGGGGCCACAGATACGCAGTATTTT. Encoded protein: CASSLLHRTSGATDTQYF.

CDR3 region: CASSPVIGQGISGANVLTF. As DNA, the CDR3 is TGTGCCAGCTCACCCGTGATAGGACAGGGAATCTCTGGGGCCAACGTCCTGACTTTC. The V and J genes are TRBV18 and TRBJ2-6; 8 bases align to TRBD1. This CDR3 is built from 19 residues. J was trimmed by 0 bases and V by 3 bases; bases with no gene match: 10. CDR1 KGHSH and CDR2 LQKENI come from the germline V gene.

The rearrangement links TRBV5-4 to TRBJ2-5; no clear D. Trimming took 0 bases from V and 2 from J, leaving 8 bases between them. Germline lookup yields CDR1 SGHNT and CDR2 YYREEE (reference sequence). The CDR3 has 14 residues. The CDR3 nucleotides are TGTGCCAGCAGCTTGGGCGGAATTCAAGAGACCCAGTACTTC. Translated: CASSLGGIQETQYF.

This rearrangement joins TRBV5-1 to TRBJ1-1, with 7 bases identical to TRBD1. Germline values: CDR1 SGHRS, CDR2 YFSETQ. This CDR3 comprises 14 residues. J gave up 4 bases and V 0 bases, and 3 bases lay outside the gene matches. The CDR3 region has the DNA TGCGCCAGCAGCTTGGAGGGGGCTAGCACTGAAGCTTTCTTT. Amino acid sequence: CASSLEGASTEAFF.

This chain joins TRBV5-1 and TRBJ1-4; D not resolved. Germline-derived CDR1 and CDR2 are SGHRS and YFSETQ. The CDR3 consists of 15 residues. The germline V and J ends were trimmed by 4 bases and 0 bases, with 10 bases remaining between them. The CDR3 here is CASSPQEATNEKLFF. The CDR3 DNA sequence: TGCGCCAGCAGCCCGCAGGAGGCAACTAATGAAAAACTGTTTTTT.